This is a list of T cell receptor beta chains from one sample in a study of cytomegalovirus exposure and HLA in healthy donors. Sequencing was performed with immunoSEQ multiplex PCR; in TCRdb, only in-frame clones are kept and a portion is missing. The sample records about 65,000 clones, 70% to 85% being singletons. Sequencing was carried out using PBMCs. The receptors here all came from a girl between 5 and 17 years old in good health and CMV-seropositive. Both conserved end residues are part of each CDR3. Each record gives: clone size, D gene, J gene, CDR3 length, V gene, CDR3 protein, CDR3 DNA. A D gene is named only where the DNA matches it firmly. Rows give clone size only sometimes, using once, few, many, or a class for an expanded clone.

. | . | TRBJ1-2 | 16 | TRBV28 | CATLKPSRVWTDGYTF | TGTGCCACCCTAAAACCGAGCAGGGTATGGACGGATGGCTACACCTTC
. | . | TRBJ2-5 | 16 | TRBV7-7 | CASSLSIFGQQETQYF | TGTGCCAGCAGCTTATCGATTTTTGGACAGCAAGAGACCCAGTACTTC
. | . | TRBJ2-5 | 17 | TRBV4-2 | CASSQGRSDSGVETQYF | TGTGCCAGCAGCCAAGGACGGTCCGATTCAGGGGTAGAGACCCAGTACTTC
. | TRBD1 | TRBJ1-1 | 14 | TRBV7-9 | CASSYRGRDTEAFF | TGTGCCAGCAGCTACAGGGGGAGGGACACTGAAGCTTTCTTT
. | . | TRBJ1-3 | 15 | TRBV6-1 | CASSVTSYSGNTIYF | TGTGCCAGCAGTGTGACTTCCTACTCTGGAAACACCATATATTTT
. | . | TRBJ2-1 | 11 | TRBV30 | CAWSALFEQFF | TGTGCCTGGAGTGCTCTTTTTGAGCAGTTCTTC
. | . | TRBJ1-1 | 16 | TRBV30 | CAWSADSPTRNTEAFF | TGTGCCTGGAGTGCCGACAGCCCGACGAGGAACACTGAAGCTTTCTTT
. | . | TRBJ1-2 | 12 | TRBV13 | CASSLDVAGYTF | TGTGCCAGCAGCTTAGATGTAGCTGGCTACACCTTC
. | . | TRBJ1-2 | 13 | TRBV6-6 | CASSTGSKDGYTF | TGTGCCAGCAGTACCGGGAGCAAGGACGGCTACACCTTC
. | TRBD2 | TRBJ2-3 | 20 | TRBV9 | CASSVEPPGTSVYFTDTQYF | TGTGCCAGCAGCGTAGAGCCCCCCGGGACTAGCGTATATTTCACAGATACGCAGTATTTT
. | . | TRBJ1-1 | 15 | TRBV7-9 | CASSYHLGVRAEAFF | TGTGCCAGCAGCTATCATTTAGGGGTTAGGGCTGAAGCTTTCTTT
once | TRBD1 | TRBJ1-1 | 16 | TRBV5-1 | CASSLEGTATGTEAFF | TGCGCCAGCAGCTTGGAGGGGACAGCGACCGGGACTGAAGCTTTCTTT
. | TRBD1 | TRBJ2-4 | 15 | TRBV6-5 | CASSYSGTGENIQYF | TGTGCCAGCAGTTACTCTGGGACAGGAGAAAACATTCAGTACTTC
. | TRBD1 | TRBJ2-2 | 15 | TRBV7-9 | CASSYRGPGTGELFF | TGTGCCAGCAGTTACAGGGGACCTGGGACCGGGGAGCTGTTTTTT
. | TRBD1 | TRBJ2-7 | 13 | TRBV2 | CASNRDRGHEQYF | TGTGCCAGCAACCGGGACAGGGGCCACGAGCAGTACTTC
. | TRBD1 | TRBJ2-7 | 15 | TRBV25-1 | CASSAAGQGSYEQYF | TGTGCCAGCAGTGCTGCTGGACAGGGCTCCTACGAGCAGTACTTC
. | . | TRBJ1-2 | 11 | TRBV30 | CAWTQGYGYTF | TGTGCCTGGACACAGGGCTATGGCTACACCTTC
few | TRBD1 | TRBJ1-2 | 15 | TRBV18 | CASSPEDRGSDGYTF | TGTGCCAGCTCACCGGAGGACAGGGGAAGCGATGGCTACACCTTC
. | . | TRBJ2-3 | 16 | TRBV7-2 | CASSLALWGRTDTQYF | TGTGCCAGCAGCTTAGCATTGTGGGGGCGCACAGATACGCAGTATTTT
. | TRBD1 | TRBJ2-6 | 19 | TRBV9 | CASSPQPGTEFSGANVLTF | TGTGCCAGCAGCCCCCAACCCGGGACAGAGTTTTCTGGGGCCAACGTCCTGACTTTC
. | TRBD2 | TRBJ2-7 | 15 | TRBV9 | CASSEGTSGSYEQYF | TGTGCCAGCAGCGAGGGGACTAGCGGATCCTACGAGCAGTACTTC
. | TRBD2 | TRBJ2-5 | 13 | TRBV29-1 | CSVAGLKKETQYF | TGCAGCGTTGCGGGACTAAAGAAAGAGACCCAGTACTTC
. | . | TRBJ1-2 | 15 | TRBV28 | CASSLGQGGFWGYTF | TGTGCCAGCAGTTTAGGGCAGGGAGGATTTTGGGGCTACACCTTC
few | . | TRBJ1-5 | 15 | TRBV6-1 | CASSEAEGSNQPQHF | TGTGCCAGCAGTGAAGCGGAGGGTAGCAATCAGCCCCAGCATTTT
many | TRBD1 | TRBJ2-3 | 15 | TRBV4-3 | CASSQGQGAIDTQYF | TGCGCCAGCAGCCAAGGACAGGGGGCTATAGATACGCAGTATTTT
. | . | TRBJ1-4 | 13 | TRBV5-1 | CASSAGENEKLFF | TGCGCCAGCAGCGCAGGGGAAAATGAAAAACTGTTTTTT
. | . | TRBJ2-7 | 15 | TRBV4-1 | CASSPTPVSKAEQYF | TGCGCCAGCAGCCCCACGCCGGTTTCGAAAGCCGAGCAGTACTTC
. | TRBD1 | TRBJ2-1 | 13 | TRBV2 | CASQQGTYNEQFF | TGTGCCTCACAACAGGGGACCTACAATGAGCAGTTCTTC
. | TRBD1 | TRBJ2-1 | 14 | TRBV11-2 | CASSPDRAYNEQFF | TGTGCCAGCAGCCCGGACAGGGCATACAATGAGCAGTTCTTC
. | TRBD1 | TRBJ2-1 | 16 | TRBV5-1 | CASSLHGQGVYNEQFF | TGCGCCAGCAGCTTGCACGGACAGGGGGTCTACAATGAGCAGTTCTTC
. | TRBD2 | TRBJ2-1 | 16 | TRBV14 | CASSQVAGANYNEQFF | TGTGCCAGCAGCCAAGTAGCGGGAGCGAACTACAATGAGCAGTTCTTC
. | . | TRBJ1-1 | 11 | TRBV28 | CASSSFMEAFF | TGTGCCAGCAGTTCCTTTATGGAAGCTTTCTTT
few | . | TRBJ2-4 | 17 | TRBV4-1 | CASSPRVEGVAKNIQYF | TGCGCCAGCAGCCCCCGCGTTGAGGGGGTAGCCAAAAACATTCAGTACTTC
. | . | TRBJ2-2 | 14 | TRBV5-6 | CASSLDRDRGELFF | TGTGCCAGCAGCTTGGACAGGGATCGGGGGGAGCTGTTTTTT
once | TRBD2 | TRBJ2-5 | 19 | TRBV7-2 | CASSFLELAELLPQETQYF | TGTGCCAGCAGCTTTTTGGAACTAGCGGAGCTCTTACCCCAAGAGACCCAGTACTTC
. | . | TRBJ2-5 | 13 | TRBV7-2 | CASSRGGVETQYF | TGTGCCAGCAGCCGGGGTGGTGTCGAGACCCAGTACTTC
. | . | TRBJ1-2 | 12 | TRBV10-3 | CAISESGDGYTF | TGTGCCATCAGTGAGTCCGGGGATGGCTACACCTTC
. | TRBD2 | TRBJ2-3 | 16 | TRBV29-1 | CSVGGLAGGSTDTQYF | TGCAGCGTTGGGGGACTAGCGGGGGGTAGCACAGATACGCAGTATTTT
. | . | TRBJ1-2 | 13 | TRBV6-5 | CASSYGQGDGYTF | TGTGCCAGCAGTTACGGGCAGGGTGATGGCTACACCTTC
. | TRBD1 | TRBJ1-2 | 15 | TRBV6-5 | CASRQDRGRDYGYTF | TGTGCCAGCAGACAGGACAGGGGGCGCGACTATGGCTACACCTTC
. | . | TRBJ1-1 | 17 | TRBV28 | CASSPNRGRVMGAEAFF | TGTGCCAGCAGTCCCAACCGCGGGAGGGTGATGGGTGCTGAAGCTTTCTTT
. | . | TRBJ1-1 | 12 | TRBV7-2 | CASSRQRGGAFF | TGTGCCAGCAGCCGTCAGAGGGGAGGAGCTTTCTTT
. | . | TRBJ1-5 | 13 | TRBV25-1 | CASSDRVDQPQHF | TGTGCCAGCAGTGACCGGGTGGATCAGCCCCAGCATTTT
. | . | TRBJ2-1 | 15 | TRBV4-1 | CASSFVLDTYNEQFF | TGCGCCAGCAGCTTCGTGTTGGACACGTACAATGAGCAGTTCTTC
. | . | TRBJ1-2 | 13 | TRBV5-4 | CASSLGGRSGYTF | TGTGCCAGCAGCTTGGGGGGCAGGTCCGGCTACACCTTC
. | TRBD2 | TRBJ2-1 | 16 | TRBV4-1 | CASSQPGLAGHNEQFF | TGCGCCAGCAGCCAACCGGGACTAGCGGGGCACAATGAGCAGTTCTTC
few | TRBD2 | TRBJ2-3 | 15 | TRBV5-1 | CASSLAGGVLDTQYF | TGCGCCAGCAGCTTGGCGGGGGGGGTACTCGATACGCAGTATTTT
. | . | TRBJ1-1 | 16 | TRBV7-9 | CASSPELGNLNTEAFF | TGTGCCAGCAGCCCCGAACTGGGCAATCTGAACACTGAAGCTTTCTTT
. | TRBD1 | TRBJ1-5 | 15 | TRBV30 | CAWRAGTGGNQPQHF | TGTGCCTGGAGGGCCGGGACAGGGGGTAACCAGCCCCAGCATTTT
. | TRBD1 | TRBJ2-1 | 13 | TRBV28 | CASGQGAYNEQFF | TGTGCCAGTGGACAGGGTGCCTACAATGAGCAGTTCTTC